This T cell receptor (beta chain) was identified during a study of blood T cell repertoires in COVID-19 (dated by TCRdb to 2018 to 2020). For context, the study as a whole: The collaborator samples originated in the United States, Italy and Spain and spanned the acute and convalescent phases of COVID-19. The repertoires were released in a freely available public database intended as a resource for research on the immune response to SARS-CoV-2. Samples came from the ongoing ImmuneRACE study (first 160 participants) plus 1,254 subjects from 6 global collaborators. Subjects who had been exposed to COVID-19, were actively infected with it, or had recovered from it provided the deeply sampled blood TCRbeta repertoires that made up the dataset. The prospective study material was composed of cDNA or gDNA derived from T cells, B-cell-depleted T cells, or PBMCs. HLA class I and class II types, where available, came from metadata supplied by the sample provider rather than from assay-based typing. Sample metadata almost always included a de-identified subject ID, COVID-19 status, age in years and sex. The research as a whole found: The quantity of clinical and demographic metadata differed by source and by participant and was supplied without curation.

In Seattle, one collaborating source enrolled patients while the infection was active and tracked those patients longitudinally over the course of disease. Collaborating institutions collected whole blood in K2EDTA tubes following their own protocols. For TCRbeta analysis, collaborators shipped samples as frozen whole blood, isolated PBMCs, or DNA extracted from either of those sample types. Comment on this clone: No antigen is known for it. No base-level quality is on record; no much larger clone is a single base apart.

The immunoSEQ Assay, a bias-controlled multiplex PCR, was used to amplify TCRbeta CDR3 regions from genomic DNA. Per the original workflow: The number of nucleated cells in each sample was estimated by amplification of reference gene primers within the assay. To quantify the absolute abundance of each unique TCRbeta CDR3 rearrangement, sequence reads were collapsed and filtered. For each sample, productive Simpson clonality was calculated as the square root of Simpson's diversity index over productive rearrangements. The clones in this table, taken by TCRdb from immuneACCESS, are in-frame only. Not every clone is retained; where verified, under half of the shortfall comes from an unresolved V gene, and the cause of the rest is unknown. Clone size and V and J calls were adopted from that table, with D and trimming inferred from the DNA. In this sample the table shows about 350,000 clones, 88% of which occur a single time. Clones ranked in the top ten supply roughly 6.6% of the sample.

The TCR originated in a woman aged 65 to 85 with COVID-19, enrolled during active disease. Specimen: peripheral blood.

The nucleotide sequence is given as TGCGCCAGCAGCAGGGGACACCCGAACACTGAAGCTTTCTTT. Translation gives CASSRGHPNTEAFF. The receptor chain draws on TRBV5-1 and TRBJ1-1; possibly the D gene is TRBD1, per 6 matching bases. CDR1 SGHRS and CDR2 YFSETQ were looked up in the germline V gene. V is pared back by 4 bases and J by 1 base, with 11 bases lying between the germline termini. Its CDR3 holds 14 amino acids, cysteine through phenylalanine. Only the CDR3 part of the read is kept: 42 bases, read in frame from the first base.